The 26 T cell receptor beta chains below come from one sample, sequenced in a study of CD8 T cells in ankylosing spondylitis. Whole-study findings and limits: Characteristic of ankylosing spondylitis blood, it appeared, was a TCR beta motif comprising about eight highly homologous variants.

The antigens of these receptors remain unknown. TCRdb called the 5' RACE reads again in MiXCR, with one record for every CDR3 protein. The top ten hold around 3.6% of the sample, which has fewer than 550,000 distinct CDR3 sequences, about 5.2% seen once. Sequencing was carried out using blood, either unsorted or a sorted T cell fraction (not recorded which). The source of these receptors is a male donor with ankylosing spondylitis.

Comment on this clonotype: A much bigger clone sits one base away, suggesting this may be a read error. This chain uses TRBV6-5 with TRBJ2-1; 8 positions match TRBD2. The assigned J gene may be wrong: the sequence end matches TRBJ2-7 better. This CDR3 has 16 residues. CDR1 is MNHEY, CDR2 SVGAGI, per germline. The CDR3 loop is CASSYLSGGLLNEQYF. The CDR3 DNA is TGTGCCAGCAGTTACTTGTCGGGGGGGCTTCTCAATGAGCAGTACTTC.

At least ten counts were recorded for this clonotype. The chain links TRBV11-1 to TRBJ2-1; the D is unclear. With 7 bases removed from V and 3 bases from J, the gap between germline ends came to 13 bases. The CDR3 contains 14 residues. Germline values: CDR1 SGHAT, CDR2 FQDESV (reference sequence). The CDR3 DNA sequence: TGTGCCAGCAAATACTGGGAAGGCTACAATGAGCAGTTCTTC. This translates into CASKYWEGYNEQFF.

This clonotype was counted at least ten times. This CDR3 is CASSQGWGYTF. For the CDR3, the DNA is TGTGCCAGCAGCCAGGGGTGGGGCTACACCTTC. The chain links TRBV4-2 to TRBJ1-2, with D hard to call. V shed 3 bases and J shed 8 bases, with 7 bases lying between them. The CDR3 has 11 amino acids. The germline gives CDR1 LGHNA, CDR2 YNFKEQ.

This clonotype came up many times. This sequence joins TRBV7-9 and TRBJ1-1, with 7 bases fitting TRBD1. The CDR3 is 14 amino acids. The V gene end was trimmed by 5 bases and the J gene end by 0 bases; junction bases not matched to a gene: 3. CDR1 and CDR2 from the germline V gene are SEHNR and FQNEAQ (reference sequence). CDR3 sequence reads: CASSETGLNTEAFF. Here the CDR3 DNA reads TGTGCCAGCAGCGAGACAGGGTTGAACACTGAAGCTTTCTTT.

The V call is TRBV5-1, the J call TRBJ2-5; 7 bases map to TRBD1. This CDR3 has 16 amino acids. With V trimmed by 4 bases and J by 4 bases, 13 bases remained unmatched. The germline gives CDR1 SGHRS, CDR2 YFSETQ. Here the CDR3 reads CASSPQTGLGGETQYF. The CDR3, as DNA: TGCGCCAGCAGCCCCCAGACAGGGCTCGGCGGAGAGACCCAGTACTTC.

This clonotype was seen ten or more times. The J gene is TRBJ2-6, the V gene TRBV29-1; a possible D gene is TRBD2 (6 bases). Germline lookup yields CDR1 SQVTM and CDR2 ANQGSEA. The CDR3 is made up of 15 amino acids. The ends were cut back, 3 bases at V and 2 bases at J, with 11 bases in the middle. Here the CDR3 reads CSVEGRETGANVLTF. CDR3 sequence (DNA): TGCAGCGTTGAGGGCCGGGAGACTGGGGCCAACGTCCTGACTTTC.

This clonotype appeared many times. Compared with germline, one end of the junction differs, possibly owing to a read error. The chain joins TRBV7-2 to TRBJ2-5, with D possibly being TRBD2 (5 bases). The V gene's germline CDR1 is SGHTA and CDR2 FQGNSA. The CDR3 is 14 residues long. CDR3: CASSLARYQETQYF. The CDR3, as DNA: TGTGCCAGCAGCCTAGCTCGGTACCAAGAGACCCAGTACTTC.

Many counts were recorded for this clonotype. The genes are TRBV5-6 and TRBJ1-1; D remains ambiguous. V lost 4 bases, J lost 0 bases, and 7 bases lay in between. From germline, CDR1 is SGHDT and CDR2 YYEEEE. The CDR3 covers 13 residues. CDR3 sequence: CASSVQMNTEAFF. The CDR3 nucleotides read TGTGCCAGCAGCGTGCAGATGAACACTGAAGCTTTCTTT.

This clonotype showed up many times. The chain has TRBV12-3 or TRBV12-4 and TRBJ2-7; no reliable D call. The CDR3 has 13 residues. V was shortened by 6 bases and J by 3 bases, with 12 bases between the two germline ends. As DNA, the CDR3 is TGTGCCAGCAGCCCTGACGGTATCTACGAGCAGTACTTC. Encoded protein: CASSPDGIYEQYF.

This clonotype appeared many times. This chain links TRBV7-9 with TRBJ2-7, with D maybe TRBD1 (5 bases). CDR1 and CDR2 (germline): SEHNR, FQNEAQ (reference sequence). The CDR3 is made up of 13 amino acids. Between the trimmed V and J ends, which lost 4 bases and 0 bases, there was a span of 7 bases. In DNA form, the CDR3 reads TGTGCCAGCAGCTCCACAGGCTCCTACGAGCAGTACTTC. This sequence encodes CASSSTGSYEQYF.

The J gene is TRBJ2-7, the V gene TRBV6-5, with 9 positions matching TRBD1. The CDR3 runs 16 residues. From germline, CDR1 is MNHEY and CDR2 SVGAGI. V dropped 0 bases and J dropped 2; count of bases not matched to a gene: 5. The CDR3 is CASSYSLGTGTYEQYF. The CDR3 coding sequence is TGTGCCAGCAGTTACTCCCTCGGGACAGGGACCTACGAGCAGTACTTC.

This clonotype was seen just once. A much larger clone differs from this one at a single base, so this may be a read error. The chain combines TRBV24-1 with TRBJ2-1, with 12 bases lining up with TRBD2. CDR1 KGHDR and CDR2 SFDVKD come from the germline V gene. J was trimmed by 8 bases and V by 3 bases; bases with no gene match: 10. The CDR3 has 17 amino acids. The CDR3 protein is CATSDPRTSGIVDEQFF. The DNA for the CDR3 is TGTGCCACCAGTGATCCGAGGACTAGCGGGATTGTCGATGAGCAGTTCTTC.

This clonotype was found many times. The V gene is TRBV6-2 or TRBV6-3, the J gene TRBJ1-1, with 7 bases aligning to TRBD1. The length of the CDR3 is 14 residues. Germline values: CDR1 MNHEY, CDR2 SVGEGT. Losses at the gene ends were 5 bases for V and 0 bases for J; bases not matched to a gene: 3. Here the CDR3 DNA reads TGTGCCAGCAGTGTCGACAGGGTGAACACTGAAGCTTTCTTT. Translating gives CASSVDRVNTEAFF.

There are many counts of this clonotype. The J gene is TRBJ1-3, the V gene TRBV20-1; 11 bases match TRBD1. The V and J ends lost 6 bases and 2 bases, in that order; junction bases with no gene match: 3. The germline gives CDR1 DFQATT, CDR2 SNEGSKA (reference sequence). The CDR3 is made up of 14 amino acids. The CDR3 nucleotides are TGCAGTGCGTGGGACAGGGGGACTGGAAACACCATATATTTT. Protein sequence: CSAWDRGTGNTIYF.

This clonotype was seen repeatedly, ten times or more. The genes are TRBV5-5 and TRBJ1-3; 8 bases agree with TRBD1. The germline V gene has CDR1 SGHKS and CDR2 YYEKEE (reference sequence). Losses at the gene ends were 2 bases for V and 0 bases for J; bases not matched to a gene: 4. This CDR3 comprises 16 residues. The CDR3 DNA reads as TGTGCCAGCAGCTTCGGACAGGGCTACTCTGGAAACACCATATATTTT. Protein: CASSFGQGYSGNTIYF.

In this sample, this clonotype turned up many times. The J gene is TRBJ2-1, the V gene TRBV24-1; D is perhaps TRBD2 (5 bases). The V end was cut by 3 bases, the J end by 2 bases, with 13 bases between. The CDR3 is 16 amino acids. Per the germline V gene, CDR1 is KGHDR and CDR2 is SFDVKD. The CDR3 coding sequence is TGTGCCACCAGTGATGGGAGCGGAACCCCCTACAATGAGCAGTTCTTC. It yields the protein CATSDGSGTPYNEQFF.

Of note for this clonotype: A read error is the likely source, as a far larger clone sits one nucleotide away. V and J are TRBV7-3 and TRBJ2-5; D unresolved. The CDR3 has 13 residues. Germline assignment: CDR1 SGHTA and CDR2 FQGTGA. In DNA, the CDR3 is TGTGCCATCAGCTTAATGGGGCAAGAGACCCAGTACTTC. Amino acids: CAISLMGQETQYF.

Many counts were recorded for this clonotype. The chain carries TRBV12-3 or TRBV12-4 and TRBJ2-7, with D tentatively TRBD1 (6 bases). The CDR3 runs 16 residues. V was cut by 3 bases and J by 3 bases, with 18 bases left in between. The CDR3 here is CASSLGGRQARYEQYF. For the CDR3, the DNA is TGTGCCAGCAGTTTGGGTGGGAGACAGGCCCGCTACGAGCAGTACTTC.

This clonotype occurred a few times. The chain uses TRBV14 and TRBJ2-7; possibly TRBD1 for D (5 bases). Trimming took 4 bases from V and 2 from J, leaving 12 bases between them. The CDR3 extends over 14 amino acids. Germline-derived CDR1 and CDR2 are SGHDN and FVKESK. The DNA of the CDR3 is TGTGCCAGCAGCCGCGTGGGGCTAACCTACGAGCAGTACTTC. It is translated as CASSRVGLTYEQYF.

This clonotype was detected ten times or more. The CDR3 DNA reads as TGTGCCAGCAGCTTCACGGGGAGCTCCTACAATGAGCAGTTCTTC. Translating it yields CASSFTGSSYNEQFF. The V call is TRBV7-9, the J call TRBJ2-1; D possibly corresponds to TRBD2 (5 bases). V was trimmed by 3 bases and J by 0 bases, leaving 9 bases between them. The CDR3 covers 15 residues. Germline-derived CDR1 and CDR2 are SEHNR and FQNEAQ (reference sequence).

This clonotype was recorded many times. This chain uses TRBV25-1 with TRBJ2-5; D remains ambiguous. V was clipped by 8 bases and J by 7 bases, with 11 bases between them. The CDR3 runs to 11 residues. The V gene's germline CDR1 is MGHDK and CDR2 SYGVNS. In DNA form, the CDR3 reads TGTGCCAGCGGCACCTTAGGGACCCAGTACTTC. This codes for CASGTLGTQYF.

This clonotype appeared many times. The chain employs TRBV18 and TRBJ2-1; no firm D call. This CDR3 spans 16 amino acids. Germline CDR1 KGHSH, CDR2 LQKENI. Trimming pared 3 bases from V and 0 bases from J, leaving 12 bases between. The CDR3 is CASSPQLLDSYNEQFF. The CDR3, as DNA: TGTGCCAGCTCACCCCAGTTGTTAGACTCCTACAATGAGCAGTTCTTC.

This clonotype was counted between two and nine times. The chain is built from TRBV11-3 and TRBJ2-3, with 8 bases identical to TRBD1. Per the germline V gene, CDR1 is SGHNT and CDR2 is YENEEA. The CDR3 is made up of 15 amino acids. V shed 4 bases and J 3 bases; nucleotides not matched to a gene: 6. The CDR3: CASSSGTGATDTQYF. CDR3 DNA sequence: TGTGCCAGCAGCTCCGGGACAGGAGCGACAGATACGCAGTATTTT. The entire variable domain, with the rest obtained from reference TRBV11-3 and TRBJ2-3, is as follows: EAGVVQSPRYKIIEKKQPVAFWCNPISGHNTLYWYLQNLGQGPELLIRYENEEAVDDSQLPKDRFSAERLKGVDSTLKIQPAELGDSAVYLCASSSGTGATDTQYFGPGTRLTVL.

The sample holds a few counts of this clonotype. The chain uses TRBV4-3 and TRBJ1-4; perhaps TRBD1 as D (5 bases). Germline V CDR1 and CDR2: LGHNA, YSLEER. CDR3 length: 13 residues. V gave up 0 bases and J gave up 6 bases, with 5 bases separating them. In DNA form, the CDR3 reads TGCGCCAGCAGCCAAGAGGGGGATGAAAAACTGTTTTTT. Translation: CASSQEGDEKLFF.

The sample holds many counts of this clonotype. The chain is built from TRBV27 and TRBJ2-1; D unresolved. The V end lost 3 bases, the J end lost 0 bases, and 9 bases lay between the germline ends. Per the germline V gene, CDR1 is MNHEY and CDR2 is SMNVEV (reference sequence). This CDR3 is 15 amino acids long. The CDR3 sequence is CASSFATFSYNEQFF. The CDR3 DNA reads as TGTGCCAGCAGTTTCGCTACTTTCTCCTACAATGAGCAGTTCTTC.

This clonotype was recorded at least ten times. The chain carries TRBV5-1 and TRBJ2-1; D may be TRBD2 (6 bases). V was cut by 3 bases and J by 10 bases, with 14 bases left in between. Looked up from germline, CDR1 is SGHRS and CDR2 is YFSETQ. The CDR3 sequence is 13 residues long. Written as DNA, the CDR3 is TGCGCCAGCAGCTCCTCCCGACTAGGCGAGCAGTTCTTC. This gives the protein CASSSSRLGEQFF.